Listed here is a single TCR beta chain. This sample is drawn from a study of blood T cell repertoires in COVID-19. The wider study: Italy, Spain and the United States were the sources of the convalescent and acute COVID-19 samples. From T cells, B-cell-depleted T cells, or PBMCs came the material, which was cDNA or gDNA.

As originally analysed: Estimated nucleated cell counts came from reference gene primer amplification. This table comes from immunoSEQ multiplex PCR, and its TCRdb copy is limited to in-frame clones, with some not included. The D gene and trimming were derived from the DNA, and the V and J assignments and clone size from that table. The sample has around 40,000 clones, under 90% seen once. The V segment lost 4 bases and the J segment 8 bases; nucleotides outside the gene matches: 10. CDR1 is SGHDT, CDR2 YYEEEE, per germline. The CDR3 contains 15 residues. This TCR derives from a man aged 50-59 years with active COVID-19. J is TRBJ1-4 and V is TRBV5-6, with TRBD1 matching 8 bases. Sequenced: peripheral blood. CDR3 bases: TGTGCCAGCAGCCTAATGACAGGGGCGGTCGAAAAACTGTTTTTT. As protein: CASSLMTGAVEKLFF.